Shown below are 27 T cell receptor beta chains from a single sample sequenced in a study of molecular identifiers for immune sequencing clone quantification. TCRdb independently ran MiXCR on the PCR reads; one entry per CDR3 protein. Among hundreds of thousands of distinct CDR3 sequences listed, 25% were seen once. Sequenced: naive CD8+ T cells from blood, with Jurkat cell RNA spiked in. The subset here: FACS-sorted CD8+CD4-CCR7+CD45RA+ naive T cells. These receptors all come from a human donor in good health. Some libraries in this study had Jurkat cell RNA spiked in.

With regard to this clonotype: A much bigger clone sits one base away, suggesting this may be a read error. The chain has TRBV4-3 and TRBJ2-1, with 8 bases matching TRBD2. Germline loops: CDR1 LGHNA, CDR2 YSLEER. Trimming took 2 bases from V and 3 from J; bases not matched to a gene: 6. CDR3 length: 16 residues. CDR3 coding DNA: TGCGCCAGCAGCCAAAATCGGACTAGCCACTACAATGAGCAGTTCTTC. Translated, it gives CASSQNRTSHYNEQFF.

The CDR3 here is CASSESSGSYEQFF. The CDR3, as DNA: TGTGCCAGTAGTGAGTCTAGCGGGAGCTATGAGCAGTTCTTC. The genes are TRBV19 and TRBJ2-1; 10 nucleotides line up with TRBD2. Germline trimming cut 5 bases from V and 8 bases from J; bases unmatched to any gene: 6. The CDR3 runs to 14 residues. Germline-derived CDR1 and CDR2 are LNHDA and SQIVND (reference sequence).

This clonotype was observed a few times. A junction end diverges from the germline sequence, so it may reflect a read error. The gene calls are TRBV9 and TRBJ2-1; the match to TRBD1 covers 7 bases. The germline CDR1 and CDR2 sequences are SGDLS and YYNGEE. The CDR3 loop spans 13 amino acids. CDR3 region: CASSSIRGQSFVF. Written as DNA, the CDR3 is TGTGCCAGCAGTTCCATCAGGGGACAGAGCTTTGTCTTC.

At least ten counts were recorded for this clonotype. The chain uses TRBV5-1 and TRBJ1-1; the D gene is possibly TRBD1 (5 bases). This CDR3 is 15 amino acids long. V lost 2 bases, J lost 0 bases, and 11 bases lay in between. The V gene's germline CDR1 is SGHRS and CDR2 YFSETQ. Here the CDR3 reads CASSFGRGMNTEAFF. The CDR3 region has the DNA TGCGCCAGCAGCTTCGGGAGGGGAATGAACACTGAAGCTTTCTTT.

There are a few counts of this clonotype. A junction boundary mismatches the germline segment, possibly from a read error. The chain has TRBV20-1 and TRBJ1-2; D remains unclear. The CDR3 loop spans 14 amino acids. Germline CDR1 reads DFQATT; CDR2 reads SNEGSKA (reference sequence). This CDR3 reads CSARGLEVIYSYTF. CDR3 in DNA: TGCAGTGCTAGGGGCTTGGAGGTAATCTATAGCTACACCTTC.

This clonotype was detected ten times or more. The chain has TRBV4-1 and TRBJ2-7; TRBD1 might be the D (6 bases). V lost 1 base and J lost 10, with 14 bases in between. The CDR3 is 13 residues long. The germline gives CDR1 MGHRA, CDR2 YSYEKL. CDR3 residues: CASSQVRGSDQYF. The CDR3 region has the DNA TGCGCCAGCAGCCAAGTTAGGGGGAGTGATCAGTACTTC.

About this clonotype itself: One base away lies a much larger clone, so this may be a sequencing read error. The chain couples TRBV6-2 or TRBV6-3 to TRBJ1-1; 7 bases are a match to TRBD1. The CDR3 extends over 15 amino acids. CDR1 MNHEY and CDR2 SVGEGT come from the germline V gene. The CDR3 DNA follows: TGTGCCAGCAGCTTGAGGACAGGCTATGACACTGGAGCTTTCTTT. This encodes CASSLRTGYDTGAFF.

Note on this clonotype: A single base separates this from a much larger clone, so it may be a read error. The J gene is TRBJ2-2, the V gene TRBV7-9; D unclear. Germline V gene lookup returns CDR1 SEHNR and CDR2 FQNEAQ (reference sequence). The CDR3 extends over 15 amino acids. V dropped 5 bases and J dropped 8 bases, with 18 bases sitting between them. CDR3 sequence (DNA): TGTGCCAGCAGCCATGAGGACGCCGAACTTGGGGAGCTGTTTTTT. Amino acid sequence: CASSHEDAELGELFF.

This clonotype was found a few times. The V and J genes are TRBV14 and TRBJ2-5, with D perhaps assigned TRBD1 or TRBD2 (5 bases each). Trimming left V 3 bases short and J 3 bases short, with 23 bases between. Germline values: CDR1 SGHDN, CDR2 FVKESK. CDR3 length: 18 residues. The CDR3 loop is CASSQEHEGPNYEETQYF. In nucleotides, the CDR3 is TGTGCCAGCAGCCAGGAACATGAGGGGCCGAATTATGAAGAGACCCAGTACTTC. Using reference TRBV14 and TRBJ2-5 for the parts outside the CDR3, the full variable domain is EAGVTQFPSHSVIEKGQTVTLRCDPISGHDNLYWYRRVMGKEIKFLLHFVKESKQDESGMPNNRFLAERTGGTYSTLKVQPAELEDSGVYFCASSQEHEGPNYEETQYFGPGTRLLVL.

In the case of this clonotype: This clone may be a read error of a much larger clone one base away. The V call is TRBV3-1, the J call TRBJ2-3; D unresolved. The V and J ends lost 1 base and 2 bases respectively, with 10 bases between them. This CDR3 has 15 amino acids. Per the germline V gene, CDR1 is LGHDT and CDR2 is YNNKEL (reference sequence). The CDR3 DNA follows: TGTGCCAGCAGCCAAGGTGGCCTGGTCACAGATACGCAGTATTTT. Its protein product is CASSQGGLVTDTQYF.

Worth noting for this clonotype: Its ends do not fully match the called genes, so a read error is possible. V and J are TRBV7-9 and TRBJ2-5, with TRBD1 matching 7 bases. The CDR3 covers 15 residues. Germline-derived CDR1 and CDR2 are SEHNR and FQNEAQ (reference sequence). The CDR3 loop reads CASSLEGGSQEPQYF. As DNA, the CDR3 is TGTGCCAGCAGCTTAGAAGGGGGCTCCCAAGAGCCCCAGTACTTC.

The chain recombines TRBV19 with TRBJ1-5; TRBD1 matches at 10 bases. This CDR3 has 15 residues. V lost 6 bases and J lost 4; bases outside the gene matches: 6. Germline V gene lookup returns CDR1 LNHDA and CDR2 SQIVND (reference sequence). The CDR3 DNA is TGTGCCAGTAGCATGGGACAGGGGACGAATCAGCCCCAGCATTTT. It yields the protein CASSMGQGTNQPQHF.

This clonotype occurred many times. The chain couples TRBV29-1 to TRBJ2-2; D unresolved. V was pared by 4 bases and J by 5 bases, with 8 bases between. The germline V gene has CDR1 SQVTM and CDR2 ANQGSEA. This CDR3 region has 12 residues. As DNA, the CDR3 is TGCAGCGTTGTACAATGGACCGGGGAGCTGTTTTTT. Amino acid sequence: CSVVQWTGELFF.

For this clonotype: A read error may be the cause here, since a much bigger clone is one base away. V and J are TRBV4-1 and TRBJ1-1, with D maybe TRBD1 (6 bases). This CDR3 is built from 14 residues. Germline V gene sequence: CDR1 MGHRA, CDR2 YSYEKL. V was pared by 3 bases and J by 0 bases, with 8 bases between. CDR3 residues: CASSHGQMNTEAFF. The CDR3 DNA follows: TGCGCCAGCAGCCACGGACAGATGAACACTGAAGCTTTCTTT.

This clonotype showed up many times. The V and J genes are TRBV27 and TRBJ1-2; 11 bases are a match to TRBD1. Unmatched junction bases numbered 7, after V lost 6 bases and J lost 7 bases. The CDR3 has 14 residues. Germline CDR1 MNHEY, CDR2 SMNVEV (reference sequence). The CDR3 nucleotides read TGTGCCAGCAGATCGGACAGGGGGCAGAGTGGCTACACCTTC. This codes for CASRSDRGQSGYTF.

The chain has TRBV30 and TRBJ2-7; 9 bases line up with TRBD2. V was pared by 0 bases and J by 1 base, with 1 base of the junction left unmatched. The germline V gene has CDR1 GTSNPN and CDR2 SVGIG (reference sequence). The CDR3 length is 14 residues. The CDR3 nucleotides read TGTGCCTGGAGTGTGACTAGCGGATCCTACGAGCAGTACTTC. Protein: CAWSVTSGSYEQYF.

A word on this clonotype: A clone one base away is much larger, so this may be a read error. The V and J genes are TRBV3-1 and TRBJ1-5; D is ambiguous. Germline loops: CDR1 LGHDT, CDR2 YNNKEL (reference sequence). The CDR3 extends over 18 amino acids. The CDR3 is CASSQGPIASNSNQPRHF. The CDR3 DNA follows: TGTGCCAGCAGCCAAGGGCCAATTGCGAGTAATAGCAATCAGCCCCGGCATTTT.

This chain's CDR3 is CASSGDLGLEKYNEQFF. The CDR3 bases are TGTGCCAGCAGTGGTGACTTGGGCCTCGAAAAATACAATGAGCAGTTCTTC. V and J are TRBV2 and TRBJ2-1, with unresolved D. In germline, CDR1 is SNHLY, CDR2 FYNNEI. V dropped 4 bases and J dropped 4 bases, with 20 bases sitting between them. The CDR3 runs 17 residues.

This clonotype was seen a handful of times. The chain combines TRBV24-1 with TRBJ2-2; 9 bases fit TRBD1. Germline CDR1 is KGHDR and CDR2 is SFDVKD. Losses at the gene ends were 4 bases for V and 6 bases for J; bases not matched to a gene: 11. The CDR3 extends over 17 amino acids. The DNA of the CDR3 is TGTGCCACCAGTGACCCCACAGGGGGCGTTATCCCCGGGGAGCTGTTTTTT. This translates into CATSDPTGGVIPGELFF.

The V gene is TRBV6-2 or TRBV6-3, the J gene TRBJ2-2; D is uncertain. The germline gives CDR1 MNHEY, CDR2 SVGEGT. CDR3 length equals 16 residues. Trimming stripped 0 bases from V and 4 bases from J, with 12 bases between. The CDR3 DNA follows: TGTGCCAGCAGTTACTCGTTGGAAGGGCTCACCGGGGAGCTGTTTTTT. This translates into CASSYSLEGLTGELFF.

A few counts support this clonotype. The CDR3 sequence: CASSVWVQSGASYEQYF. The CDR3, as DNA: TGTGCCAGCAGTGTGTGGGTCCAGAGCGGGGCCTCCTACGAGCAGTACTTC. The rearrangement joins TRBV2 to TRBJ2-7; 7 bases agree with TRBD2. J was trimmed by 0 bases and V by 4 bases; bases with no gene match: 12. The CDR3 runs to 17 residues. Germline values: CDR1 SNHLY, CDR2 FYNNEI.

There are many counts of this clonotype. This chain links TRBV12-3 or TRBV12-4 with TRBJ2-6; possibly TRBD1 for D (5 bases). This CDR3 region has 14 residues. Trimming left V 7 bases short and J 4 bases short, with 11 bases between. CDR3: CASTQGWGANVLTF. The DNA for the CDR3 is TGTGCCAGCACCCAGGGTTGGGGGGCCAACGTCCTGACTTTC.

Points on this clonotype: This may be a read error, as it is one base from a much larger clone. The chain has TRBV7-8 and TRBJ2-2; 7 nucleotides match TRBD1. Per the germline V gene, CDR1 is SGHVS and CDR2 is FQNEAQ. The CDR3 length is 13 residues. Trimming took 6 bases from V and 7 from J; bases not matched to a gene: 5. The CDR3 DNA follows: TGTGCCAGCAGTCCGACAGGGAACGGGGAGCTGTTTTTT. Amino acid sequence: CASSPTGNGELFF.

The CDR3: CASSLDDPNTEAFF. CDR3 DNA: TGTGCCAGCAGCCTGGACGACCCGAACACTGAAGCTTTCTTT. V usage is TRBV7-6 and J usage is TRBJ1-1; D is uncertain. Trimming pared 5 bases from V and 1 base from J, leaving 11 bases between. The CDR3 consists of 14 residues. Germline V gene sequence: CDR1 SGHVS, CDR2 FNYEAQ.

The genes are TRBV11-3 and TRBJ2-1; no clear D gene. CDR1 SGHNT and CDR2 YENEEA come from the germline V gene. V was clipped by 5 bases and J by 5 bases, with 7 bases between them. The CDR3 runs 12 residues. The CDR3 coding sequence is TGTGCCAGCAGCGGACCTAACAATGAGCAGTTCTTC. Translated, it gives CASSGPNNEQFF. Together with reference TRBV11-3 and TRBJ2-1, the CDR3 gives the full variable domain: EAGVVQSPRYKIIEKKQPVAFWCNPISGHNTLYWYLQNLGQGPELLIRYENEEAVDDSQLPKDRFSAERLKGVDSTLKIQPAELGDSAVYLCASSGPNNEQFFGPGTRLTVL.

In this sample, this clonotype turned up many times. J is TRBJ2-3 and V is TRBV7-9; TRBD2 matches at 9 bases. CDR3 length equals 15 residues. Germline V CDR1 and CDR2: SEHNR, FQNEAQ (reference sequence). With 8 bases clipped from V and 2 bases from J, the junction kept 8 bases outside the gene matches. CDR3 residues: CASGGGAWNTDTQYF. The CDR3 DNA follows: TGTGCCAGCGGCGGGGGGGCCTGGAACACAGATACGCAGTATTTT.

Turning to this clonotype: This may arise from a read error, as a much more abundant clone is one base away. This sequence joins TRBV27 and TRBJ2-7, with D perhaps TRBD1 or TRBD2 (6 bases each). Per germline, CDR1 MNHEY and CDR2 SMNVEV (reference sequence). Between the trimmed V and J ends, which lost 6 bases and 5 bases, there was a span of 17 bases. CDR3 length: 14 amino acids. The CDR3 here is CASSPPGGPDEQYF. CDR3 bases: TGTGCCAGCAGCCCGCCTGGGGGGCCCGACGAGCAGTACTTC.